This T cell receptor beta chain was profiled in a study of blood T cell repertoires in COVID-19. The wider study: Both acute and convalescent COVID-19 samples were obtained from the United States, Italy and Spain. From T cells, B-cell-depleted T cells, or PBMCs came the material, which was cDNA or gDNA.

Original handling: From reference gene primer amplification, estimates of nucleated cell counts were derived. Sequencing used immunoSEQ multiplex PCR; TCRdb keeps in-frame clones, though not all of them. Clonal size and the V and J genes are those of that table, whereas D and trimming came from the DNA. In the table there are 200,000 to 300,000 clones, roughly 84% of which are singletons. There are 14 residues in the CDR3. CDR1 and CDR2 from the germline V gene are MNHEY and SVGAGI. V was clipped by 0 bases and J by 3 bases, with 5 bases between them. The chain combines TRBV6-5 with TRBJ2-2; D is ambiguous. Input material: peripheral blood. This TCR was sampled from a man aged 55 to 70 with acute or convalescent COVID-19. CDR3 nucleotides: TGTGCCAGCAGTTACTCCCGAGACACCGGGGAGCTGTTTTTT. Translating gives CASSYSRDTGELFF.